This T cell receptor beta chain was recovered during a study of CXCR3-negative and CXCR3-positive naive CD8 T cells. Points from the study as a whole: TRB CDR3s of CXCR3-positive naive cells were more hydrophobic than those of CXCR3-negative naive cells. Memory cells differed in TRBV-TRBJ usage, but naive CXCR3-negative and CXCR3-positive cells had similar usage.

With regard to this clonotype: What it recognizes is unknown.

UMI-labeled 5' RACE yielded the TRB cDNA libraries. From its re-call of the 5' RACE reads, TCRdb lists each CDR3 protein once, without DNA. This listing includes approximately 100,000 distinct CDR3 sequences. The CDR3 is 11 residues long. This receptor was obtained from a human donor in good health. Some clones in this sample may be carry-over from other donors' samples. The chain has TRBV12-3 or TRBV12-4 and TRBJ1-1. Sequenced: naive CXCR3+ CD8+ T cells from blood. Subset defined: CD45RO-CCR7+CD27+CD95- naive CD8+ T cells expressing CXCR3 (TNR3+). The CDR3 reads CASTKGTEAFF.